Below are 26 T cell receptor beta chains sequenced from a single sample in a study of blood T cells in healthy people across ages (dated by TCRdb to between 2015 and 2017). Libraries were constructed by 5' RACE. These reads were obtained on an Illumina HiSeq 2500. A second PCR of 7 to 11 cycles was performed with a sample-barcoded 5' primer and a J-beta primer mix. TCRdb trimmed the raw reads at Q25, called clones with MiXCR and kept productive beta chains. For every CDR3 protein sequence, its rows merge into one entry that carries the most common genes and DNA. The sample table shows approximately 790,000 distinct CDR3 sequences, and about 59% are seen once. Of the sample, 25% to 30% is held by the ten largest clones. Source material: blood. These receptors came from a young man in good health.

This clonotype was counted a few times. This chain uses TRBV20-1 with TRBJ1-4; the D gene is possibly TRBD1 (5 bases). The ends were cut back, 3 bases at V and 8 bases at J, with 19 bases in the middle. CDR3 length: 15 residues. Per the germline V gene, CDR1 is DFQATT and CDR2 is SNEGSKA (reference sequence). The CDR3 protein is CSASDVGGTGEKLFF. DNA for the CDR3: TGCAGTGCTAGCGATGTTGGGGGAACCGGGGAAAAACTGTTTTTT.

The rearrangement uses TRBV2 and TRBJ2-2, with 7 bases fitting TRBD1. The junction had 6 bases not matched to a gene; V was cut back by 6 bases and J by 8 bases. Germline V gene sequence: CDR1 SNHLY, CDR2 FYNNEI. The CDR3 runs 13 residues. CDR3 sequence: CASRRQGEGELFF. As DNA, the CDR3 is TGTGCCAGCAGAAGACAGGGAGAGGGGGAGCTGTTTTTT.

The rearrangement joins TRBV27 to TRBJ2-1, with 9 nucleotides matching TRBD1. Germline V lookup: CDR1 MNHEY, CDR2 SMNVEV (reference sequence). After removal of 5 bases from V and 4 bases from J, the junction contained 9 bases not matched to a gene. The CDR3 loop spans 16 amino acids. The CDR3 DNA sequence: TGTGCCAGCAGTCCATTCACAGGGGGCAGGTACAATGAGCAGTTCTTC. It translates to CASSPFTGGRYNEQFF.

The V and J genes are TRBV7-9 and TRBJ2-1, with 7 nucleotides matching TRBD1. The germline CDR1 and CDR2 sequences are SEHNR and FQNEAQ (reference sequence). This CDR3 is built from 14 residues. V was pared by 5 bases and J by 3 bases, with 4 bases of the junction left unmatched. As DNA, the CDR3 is TGTGCCAGCAGCGTAAGGGACAGCTACAATGAGCAGTTCTTC. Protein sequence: CASSVRDSYNEQFF.

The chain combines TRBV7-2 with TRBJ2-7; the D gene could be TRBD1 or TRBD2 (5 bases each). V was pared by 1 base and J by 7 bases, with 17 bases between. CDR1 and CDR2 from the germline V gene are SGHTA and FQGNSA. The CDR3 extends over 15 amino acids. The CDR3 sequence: CASSLGGTYTGEQYF. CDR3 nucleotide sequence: TGTGCCAGCAGCTTAGGGGGGACCTACACGGGGGAGCAGTACTTC.

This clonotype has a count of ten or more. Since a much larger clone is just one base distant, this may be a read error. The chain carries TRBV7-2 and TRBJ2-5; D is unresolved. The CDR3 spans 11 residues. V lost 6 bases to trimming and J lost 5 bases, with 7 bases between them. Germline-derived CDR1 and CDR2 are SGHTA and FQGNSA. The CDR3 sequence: CASSYTETQYF. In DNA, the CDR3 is TGTGCCAGCAGTTACACGGAGACCCAGTACTTC.

In DNA, the CDR3 is TGTGCCAGCAGTTACCTATCCACAGGCGTTTACGAGCAGTACTTC. It encodes CASSYLSTGVYEQYF. The V and J genes are TRBV6-5 and TRBJ2-4; tentative D call: TRBD1 (5 bases). The last part of the DNA fits TRBJ2-7 better; the J call may be wrong. Germline CDR1 and CDR2: MNHEY and SVGAGI. This CDR3 has 15 residues.

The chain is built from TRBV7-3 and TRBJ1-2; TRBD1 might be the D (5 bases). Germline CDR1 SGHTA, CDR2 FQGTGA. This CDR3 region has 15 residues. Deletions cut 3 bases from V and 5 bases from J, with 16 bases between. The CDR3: CASSFPQGFEYGYTF. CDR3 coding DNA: TGTGCCAGCAGCTTCCCCCAGGGTTTCGAATATGGCTACACCTTC.

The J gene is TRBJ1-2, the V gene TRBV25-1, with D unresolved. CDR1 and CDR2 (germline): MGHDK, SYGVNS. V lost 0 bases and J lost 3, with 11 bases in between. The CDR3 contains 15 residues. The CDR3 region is CASSEYARSDYGYTF. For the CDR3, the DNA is TGTGCCAGCAGTGAATATGCCAGGAGCGACTATGGCTACACCTTC.

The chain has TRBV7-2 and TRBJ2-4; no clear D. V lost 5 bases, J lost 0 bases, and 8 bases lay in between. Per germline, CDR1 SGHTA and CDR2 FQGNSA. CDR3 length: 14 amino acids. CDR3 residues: CASSPWTAKNIQYF. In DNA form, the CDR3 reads TGTGCCAGCAGCCCCTGGACAGCCAAAAACATTCAGTACTTC.

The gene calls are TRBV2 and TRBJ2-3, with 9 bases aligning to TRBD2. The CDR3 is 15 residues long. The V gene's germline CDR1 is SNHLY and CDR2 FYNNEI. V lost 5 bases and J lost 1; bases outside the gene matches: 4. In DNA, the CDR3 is TGTGCCAGCAGTAGCGGGGGGAGGGGCACAGATACGCAGTATTTT. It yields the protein CASSSGGRGTDTQYF.

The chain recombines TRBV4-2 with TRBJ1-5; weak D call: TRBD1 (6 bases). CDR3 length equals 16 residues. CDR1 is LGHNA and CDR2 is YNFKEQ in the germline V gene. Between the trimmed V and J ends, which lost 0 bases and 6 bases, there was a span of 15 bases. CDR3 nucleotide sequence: TGTGCCAGCAGCCAAGATGGAGCCAGGGGAGGTCAGCCCCAGCATTTT. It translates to CASSQDGARGGQPQHF.

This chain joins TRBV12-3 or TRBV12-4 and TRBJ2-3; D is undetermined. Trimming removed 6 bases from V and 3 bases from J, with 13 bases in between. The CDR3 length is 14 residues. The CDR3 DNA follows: TGTGCCAGCAGACTCGACCTGGGAACAGATACGCAGTATTTT. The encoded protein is CASRLDLGTDTQYF.

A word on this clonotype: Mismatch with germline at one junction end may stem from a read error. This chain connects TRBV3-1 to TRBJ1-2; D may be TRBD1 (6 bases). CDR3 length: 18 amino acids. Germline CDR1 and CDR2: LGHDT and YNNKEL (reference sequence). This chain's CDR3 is CASSPRGAGTSSHYGYTF. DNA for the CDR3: TGTGCCAGCAGCCCCCGGGGGGCTGGCACTTCCTCCCACTATGGTTACACCTTC.

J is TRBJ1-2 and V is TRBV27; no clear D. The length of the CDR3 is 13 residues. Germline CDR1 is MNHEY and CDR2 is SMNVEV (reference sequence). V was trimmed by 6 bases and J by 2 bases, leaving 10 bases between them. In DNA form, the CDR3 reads TGTGCCAGCAGATATGGACCCAACTATGGCTACACCTTC. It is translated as CASRYGPNYGYTF.

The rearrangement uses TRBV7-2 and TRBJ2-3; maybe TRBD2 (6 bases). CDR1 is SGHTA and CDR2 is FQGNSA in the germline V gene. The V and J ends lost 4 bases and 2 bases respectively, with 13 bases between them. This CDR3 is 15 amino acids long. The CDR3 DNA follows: TGTGCCAGCAGCTGGCCGGGGGTTACCACAGATACGCAGTATTTT. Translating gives CASSWPGVTTDTQYF. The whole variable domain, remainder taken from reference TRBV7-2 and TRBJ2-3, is GAGVSQSPSNKVTEKGKDVELRCDPISGHTALYWYRQSLGQGLEFLIYFQGNSAPDKSGLPSDRFSAERTGGSVSTLTIQRTQQEDSAVYLCASSWPGVTTDTQYFGPGTRLTVL.

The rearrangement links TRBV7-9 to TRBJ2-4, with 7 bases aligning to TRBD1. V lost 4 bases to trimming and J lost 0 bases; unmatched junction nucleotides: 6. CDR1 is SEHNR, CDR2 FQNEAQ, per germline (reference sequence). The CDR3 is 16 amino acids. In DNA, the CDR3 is TGTGCCAGCAGCTCCCCAGGGGGTCTAGCCAAAAACATTCAGTACTTC. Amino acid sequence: CASSSPGGLAKNIQYF.

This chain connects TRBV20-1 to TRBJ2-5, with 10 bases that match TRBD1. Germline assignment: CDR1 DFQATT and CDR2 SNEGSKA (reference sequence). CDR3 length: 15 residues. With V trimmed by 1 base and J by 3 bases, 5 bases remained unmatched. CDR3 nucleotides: TGCAGTGCTAGAGGTTCCGGGACAGGGGAAGAGACCCAGTACTTC. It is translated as CSARGSGTGEETQYF.

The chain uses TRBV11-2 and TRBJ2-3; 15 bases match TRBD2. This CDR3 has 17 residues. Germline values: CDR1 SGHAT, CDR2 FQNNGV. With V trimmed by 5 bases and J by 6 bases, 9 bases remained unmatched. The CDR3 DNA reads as TGTGCCAGCAGCCCGCGGACTAGCGGGGGGGCCCGCGATACGCAGTATTTT. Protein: CASSPRTSGGARDTQYF.

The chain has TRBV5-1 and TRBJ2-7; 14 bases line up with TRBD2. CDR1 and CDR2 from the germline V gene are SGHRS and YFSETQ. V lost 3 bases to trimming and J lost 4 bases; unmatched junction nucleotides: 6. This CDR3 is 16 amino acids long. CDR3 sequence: CASSWGLAGDIYEQYF. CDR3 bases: TGCGCCAGCAGCTGGGGACTAGCGGGGGACATATACGAGCAGTACTTC.

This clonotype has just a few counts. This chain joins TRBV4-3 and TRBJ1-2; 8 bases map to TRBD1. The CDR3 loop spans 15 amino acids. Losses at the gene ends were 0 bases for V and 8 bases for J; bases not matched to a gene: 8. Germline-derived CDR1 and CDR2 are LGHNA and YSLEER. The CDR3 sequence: CASSQDSQGARGYTF. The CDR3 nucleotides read TGCGCCAGCAGCCAAGACTCCCAGGGGGCGCGGGGCTACACCTTC.

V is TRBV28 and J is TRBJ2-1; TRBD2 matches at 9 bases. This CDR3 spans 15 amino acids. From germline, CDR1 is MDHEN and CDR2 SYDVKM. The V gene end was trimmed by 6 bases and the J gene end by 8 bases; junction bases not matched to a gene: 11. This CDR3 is CASRPGLAVSDEQFF. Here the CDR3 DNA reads TGTGCCAGCAGGCCGGGACTAGCTGTGTCGGATGAGCAGTTCTTC.

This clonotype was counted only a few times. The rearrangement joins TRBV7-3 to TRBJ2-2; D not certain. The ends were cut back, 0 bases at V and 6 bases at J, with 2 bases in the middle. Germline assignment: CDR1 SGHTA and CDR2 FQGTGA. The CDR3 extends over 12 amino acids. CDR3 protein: CASSLTAGELFF. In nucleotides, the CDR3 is TGTGCCAGCAGCTTAACTGCCGGGGAGCTGTTTTTT.

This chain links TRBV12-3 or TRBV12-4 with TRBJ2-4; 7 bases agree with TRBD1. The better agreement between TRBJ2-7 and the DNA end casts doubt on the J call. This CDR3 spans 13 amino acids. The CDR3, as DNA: TGTGCCAGCAGTGAGCGACAGGGTTACGAGCAGTACTTC. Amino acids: CASSERQGYEQYF.

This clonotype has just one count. In DNA, the CDR3 is TGTGCCACCAGTGAGGGGGACAGTCGGACCTACGAGCAGTACTTC. Translating gives CATSEGDSRTYEQYF. V is TRBV24-1 and J is TRBJ2-7, with 7 bases matching TRBD1. The CDR3 totals 15 residues. V was clipped by 4 bases and J by 2 bases; unmatched bases: 7. In germline, CDR1 is KGHDR, CDR2 SFDVKD.

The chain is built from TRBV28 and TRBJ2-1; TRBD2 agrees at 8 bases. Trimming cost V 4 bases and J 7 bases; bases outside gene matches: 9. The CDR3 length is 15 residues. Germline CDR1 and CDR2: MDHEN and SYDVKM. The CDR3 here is CASSSAGESLNEQFF. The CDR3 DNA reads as TGTGCCAGCAGTTCAGCGGGGGAGTCTCTGAATGAGCAGTTCTTC.